A single sample gave rise to the 29 T cell receptor beta chains below, sequenced in a study of cytomegalovirus exposure and HLA in healthy donors. Amplification used 60 Vbeta primers and 13 Jbeta primers. The protocol was immunoSEQ multiplex PCR, while the TCRdb copy is restricted to in-frame clones and leaves out a portion. Of about 160,000 clones listed, more than 60% were seen once; the top ten hold around 3.1%. The sequencing input was PBMCs. These receptors came from a woman aged 45-60 years in good health and CMV-seropositive.

The chain joins TRBV10-1 to TRBJ2-2, with TRBD2 as a possible D gene (6 bases). The germline CDR1 and CDR2 sequences are WNHNN and SYGVQD (reference sequence). With 2 bases removed from V and 2 bases from J, the gap between germline ends came to 12 bases. The CDR3 extends over 16 amino acids. CDR3 DNA sequence: TGCGCCAGCAGTGAGAGGAGCGGGCTCAACACCGGGGAGCTGTTTTTT. It is translated as CASSERSGLNTGELFF.

The chain uses TRBV11-2 and TRBJ2-1, with 12 bases identical to TRBD2. Germline V gene lookup returns CDR1 SGHAT and CDR2 FQNNGV. CDR3 size: 15 residues. V lost 6 bases and J lost 10; bases outside the gene matches: 10. The CDR3 DNA sequence: TGTGCCAGCAGGAAGGCTAGCGGGAGGGCCTGGGAGCAGTTCTTC. As protein: CASRKASGRAWEQFF.

This clone has more than one count but fewer than ten. V is TRBV29-1 and J is TRBJ2-3; 7 bases agree with TRBD1. The CDR3 extends over 14 amino acids. Per the germline V gene, CDR1 is SQVTM and CDR2 is ANQGSEA. With 6 bases clipped from V and 0 bases from J, the junction kept 6 bases outside the gene matches. The CDR3 sequence is CSVAGTVSTDTQYF. The CDR3 region has the DNA TGCAGCGTCGCCGGGACAGTGAGCACAGATACGCAGTATTTT.

The V and J genes are TRBV30 and TRBJ2-5, with D possibly matching TRBD1 (6 bases). Trimming took off 5 bases at V and 3 bases at J, with 16 bases between the two ends. Germline V CDR1 and CDR2: GTSNPN, SVGIG (reference sequence). The CDR3 contains 14 residues. The CDR3 DNA reads as TGTGCCTGGTCCGCCGACAGGACCGAAGAGACCCAGTACTTC. This codes for CAWSADRTEETQYF.

CDR3 amino acids: CAWSGGENQPQHF. CDR3 nucleotides: TGTGCCTGGAGCGGGGGAGAAAATCAGCCCCAGCATTTT. V usage is TRBV30 and J usage is TRBJ1-5, with D possibly TRBD1 on 5 matching bases. Trimming pared 3 bases from V and 4 bases from J, leaving 10 bases between. CDR3 size: 13 residues. The germline CDR1 and CDR2 sequences are GTSNPN and SVGIG (reference sequence).

This clone occurred once. The chain couples TRBV30 to TRBJ1-2, with TRBD1 as a possible D gene (6 bases). Trimming took 2 bases from V and 3 from J, leaving 19 bases between them. The CDR3 loop spans 16 amino acids. Germline CDR1 reads GTSNPN; CDR2 reads SVGIG (reference sequence). CDR3 sequence reads: CAWSHKGGARYYGYTF. DNA of the CDR3: TGTGCCTGGAGTCATAAGGGGGGGGCACGTTACTATGGCTACACCTTC.

The genes are TRBV9 and TRBJ1-2; D may be TRBD1 (5 bases). Germline CDR1 SGDLS, CDR2 YYNGEE. V lost 4 bases and J lost 4, with 8 bases in between. This CDR3 is built from 12 residues. The CDR3: CASSRDSYGYTF. The CDR3 region has the DNA TGTGCCAGCAGCCGGGACTCCTATGGCTACACCTTC.

This chain joins TRBV2 and TRBJ1-5, with TRBD1 matching 8 bases. The J segment lost 5 bases and the V segment lost 4 bases, leaving 7 bases of the junction unmatched. Germline assignment: CDR1 SNHLY and CDR2 FYNNEI. The CDR3 sequence is 15 residues long. CDR3 in DNA: TGTGCCAGCAGTGCTAACAGGGGGATGTATCAGCCCCAGCATTTT. Translated: CASSANRGMYQPQHF.

This chain uses TRBV2 with TRBJ1-2, with 11 bases fitting TRBD1. Trimming took 6 bases from V and 7 from J; bases not matched to a gene: 10. CDR1 SNHLY and CDR2 FYNNEI come from the germline V gene. The CDR3 contains 15 residues. CDR3 nucleotides: TGTGCCAGCAGCGATCCGGGACAGGGGGAAGTTGGCTACACCTTC. As protein: CASSDPGQGEVGYTF.

This clone was detected a few times. V usage is TRBV4-2 and J usage is TRBJ2-1; TRBD1 agrees at 12 bases. V shed 3 bases and J 7 bases; nucleotides not matched to a gene: 4. The CDR3 runs 15 residues. Germline-derived CDR1 and CDR2 are LGHNA and YNFKEQ. The CDR3 sequence is CASSQGQGAKNEQFF. The CDR3 nucleotides read TGTGCCAGCAGCCAGGGACAGGGGGCGAAGAATGAGCAGTTCTTC.

The J gene is TRBJ2-5, the V gene TRBV20-1, with D hard to call. The end of the DNA is better explained by TRBJ2-7, so the J call may be wrong. This CDR3 spans 11 amino acids. Germline V gene data show CDR1 as DFQATT and CDR2 as SNEGSKA (reference sequence). Here the CDR3 DNA reads TGCAGTGCTAGCGCTAGCTACGAGCAGTACTTC. As protein: CSASASYEQYF.

This chain joins TRBV4-1 and TRBJ2-1; 9 bases agree with TRBD2. The CDR3 has 16 residues. Trimming at V came to 4 bases and at J to 2 bases, leaving 6 bases not matched to a gene. Germline V gene sequence: CDR1 MGHRA, CDR2 YSYEKL. CDR3 residues: CASSPYSGGTYNEQFF. Here the CDR3 DNA reads TGCGCCAGCAGCCCGTACAGCGGGGGGACCTACAATGAGCAGTTCTTC.

This clone was found a few times. V usage is TRBV7-9 and J usage is TRBJ1-6, with a tentative D call TRBD1 (5 bases). V dropped 2 bases and J dropped 5 bases, with 7 bases sitting between them. Germline values: CDR1 SEHNR, CDR2 FQNEAQ (reference sequence). This CDR3 is built from 14 residues. The DNA for the CDR3 is TGTGCCAGCAGCTTACCAGGGAATAATTCACCCCTCCACTTT. It yields the protein CASSLPGNNSPLHF.

V gene TRBV19 combines with J gene TRBJ2-1, with 8 bases that match TRBD2. The CDR3 has 12 amino acids. CDR1 LNHDA and CDR2 SQIVND come from the germline V gene (reference sequence). V shed 5 bases, J shed 10 bases, and the junction held 4 bases outside the gene matches. CDR3 DNA sequence: TGTGCCAGTAGTTCTAGCGGGCCCGAGCAGTTCTTC. Translating gives CASSSSGPEQFF.

This chain links TRBV19 with TRBJ2-1; tentatively, D is TRBD1 (6 bases). The CDR3 sequence is 13 residues long. Trimming left V 6 bases short and J 7 bases short, with 13 bases between. Per the germline V gene, CDR1 is LNHDA and CDR2 is SQIVND (reference sequence). CDR3 amino acids: CASSIGTMNEQFF. The CDR3 coding sequence is TGTGCCAGTAGCATCGGGACAATGAATGAGCAGTTCTTC.

The V gene is TRBV9, the J gene TRBJ1-6; D is undetermined. V was pared by 5 bases and J by 10 bases, with 22 bases between. This CDR3 is 16 amino acids long. In germline, CDR1 is SGDLS, CDR2 YYNGEE. CDR3 protein: CASSPRAEQRVSPLHF. CDR3 sequence (DNA): TGTGCCAGCAGTCCGAGGGCAGAGCAACGTGTCTCACCCCTCCACTTT.

The genes are TRBV27 and TRBJ2-5; 14 nucleotides match TRBD2. The CDR3 contains 19 residues. Germline CDR1 and CDR2: MNHEY and SMNVEV (reference sequence). With V trimmed by 5 bases and J by 2 bases, 13 bases remained unmatched. The CDR3: CASSPHGRLAGGPQETQYF. The CDR3 DNA sequence: TGTGCCAGCAGTCCCCACGGGAGACTAGCGGGAGGGCCTCAAGAGACCCAGTACTTC.

CDR3 residues: CAWREQGNYGYTF. Written as DNA, the CDR3 is TGTGCCTGGAGGGAACAGGGTAACTATGGCTACACCTTC. This chain connects TRBV30 to TRBJ1-2, with D possibly TRBD1 on 6 matching bases. Trimming left V 3 bases short and J 1 base short, with 9 bases between. This CDR3 is built from 13 residues. Germline V CDR1 and CDR2: GTSNPN, SVGIG (reference sequence). The full variable domain, its missing parts supplied by reference TRBV30 and TRBJ1-2, is SQTIHQWPATLVQPVGSPLSLECTVEGTSNPNLYWYRQAAGRGLQLLFYSVGIGQISSEVPQNLSASRPQDRQFILSSKKLLLSDSGFYLCAWREQGNYGYTFGSGTRLTVV.

The genes are TRBV7-3 and TRBJ2-7, with TRBD2 as a possible D gene (6 bases). CDR1 and CDR2 from the germline V gene are SGHTA and FQGTGA. V was clipped by 2 bases and J by 2 bases, with 13 bases between them. The CDR3 runs 15 residues. CDR3 residues: CASSLGGNTAYEQYF. The CDR3 nucleotides are TGTGCCAGCAGCTTAGGAGGGAACACCGCCTACGAGCAGTACTTC.

The chain uses TRBV5-1 and TRBJ2-1; 10 nucleotides align to TRBD2. The CDR3 is 16 residues long. Germline V gene sequence: CDR1 SGHRS, CDR2 YFSETQ. J gave up 2 bases and V 5 bases, and 7 bases lay outside the gene matches. The CDR3 region has the DNA TGCGCCAGCAGTTTTGGACTAGCGGAGCCCTACAATGAGCAGTTCTTC. Protein sequence: CASSFGLAEPYNEQFF.

This chain links TRBV7-2 with TRBJ2-1; D is possibly TRBD1 (5 bases). CDR1 and CDR2 (germline): SGHTA, FQGNSA. The germline V and J ends were trimmed by 4 bases and 9 bases, with 7 bases remaining between them. This CDR3 comprises 11 residues. The CDR3 coding sequence is TGTGCCAGCAGCTCCCAGGGTGAGCAGTTCTTC. Protein product: CASSSQGEQFF.

This clone was picked up a small number of times. The chain combines TRBV6-1 with TRBJ1-1, with D maybe TRBD1 (5 bases). V dropped 5 bases and J dropped 6 bases, with 13 bases sitting between them. CDR1 is MNHNS and CDR2 is SASEGT in the germline V gene. CDR3 length equals 13 residues. The CDR3 DNA follows: TGTGCCAGCAGTAGGGGTATGGCTGCTGAAGCTTTCTTT. Residues: CASSRGMAAEAFF.

The gene calls are TRBV2 and TRBJ2-6, with D tentatively TRBD1 (6 bases). The CDR3 is made up of 13 amino acids. V was trimmed by 10 bases and J by 3 bases, leaving 10 bases between them. CDR1 is SNHLY, CDR2 FYNNEI, per germline. Here the CDR3 DNA reads TGTGCCACACAGGGTAATGGGGCCAACGTCCTGACTTTC. This gives the protein CATQGNGANVLTF.

V gene TRBV11-2 combines with J gene TRBJ2-5, with a possible D match to TRBD2 (5 bases). CDR1 and CDR2 (germline): SGHAT, FQNNGV. The length of the CDR3 is 14 residues. V lost 5 bases and J 5 bases, leaving 15 bases between the germline ends. CDR3 in amino acids: CASSLTRGSETQYF. CDR3 coding DNA: TGTGCCAGCAGCCTTACCCGGGGATCGGAGACCCAGTACTTC.

The DNA for the CDR3 is TGTGCCAGCAGTTGGGCGGGACCCAACTATGGCTACACCTTC. This codes for CASSWAGPNYGYTF. The chain combines TRBV28 with TRBJ1-2; TRBD1 is a possible D gene (5 bases). Germline values: CDR1 MDHEN, CDR2 SYDVKM. V was cut by 4 bases and J by 2 bases, with 11 bases left in between. This CDR3 comprises 14 residues.

This clone has more than one count but fewer than ten. The chain uses TRBV7-9 and TRBJ1-1, with a possible D match to TRBD1 (5 bases). This CDR3 contains 15 residues. Trimming took 5 bases from V and 3 from J, leaving 16 bases between them. Germline CDR1 reads SEHNR; CDR2 reads FQNEAQ (reference sequence). The chain's CDR3 is CASSPMGGDDTEAFF. DNA of the CDR3: TGTGCCAGCAGCCCCATGGGGGGAGATGACACTGAAGCTTTCTTT.

The chain combines TRBV2 with TRBJ1-2; D is unresolved. The V gene's germline CDR1 is SNHLY and CDR2 FYNNEI. The CDR3 covers 12 residues. V was shortened by 6 bases and J by 4 bases, with 9 bases between the two germline ends. As DNA, the CDR3 is TGTGCCAGCAGAGCTGTCCGCTATGGCTACACCTTC. It specifies CASRAVRYGYTF.

This clone has just one count. V gene TRBV5-1 combines with J gene TRBJ1-1; 8 nucleotides match TRBD1. Losses at the gene ends were 4 bases for V and 4 bases for J; bases not matched to a gene: 6. The CDR3 length is 14 residues. Germline V lookup: CDR1 SGHRS, CDR2 YFSETQ. This CDR3 is CASSVGQGSTEAFF. The CDR3 nucleotides are TGCGCCAGCAGCGTCGGACAGGGTAGCACTGAAGCTTTCTTT.

This clone was counted only a few times. The V call is TRBV29-1, the J call TRBJ1-1; the D gene is possibly TRBD1 (5 bases). Trimming removed 6 bases from V and 0 bases from J, with 8 bases in between. The CDR3 extends over 12 amino acids. CDR1 and CDR2 (germline): SQVTM, ANQGSEA. CDR3: CSVRQLNTEAFF. As DNA, the CDR3 is TGCAGCGTAAGACAGCTGAACACTGAAGCTTTCTTT.